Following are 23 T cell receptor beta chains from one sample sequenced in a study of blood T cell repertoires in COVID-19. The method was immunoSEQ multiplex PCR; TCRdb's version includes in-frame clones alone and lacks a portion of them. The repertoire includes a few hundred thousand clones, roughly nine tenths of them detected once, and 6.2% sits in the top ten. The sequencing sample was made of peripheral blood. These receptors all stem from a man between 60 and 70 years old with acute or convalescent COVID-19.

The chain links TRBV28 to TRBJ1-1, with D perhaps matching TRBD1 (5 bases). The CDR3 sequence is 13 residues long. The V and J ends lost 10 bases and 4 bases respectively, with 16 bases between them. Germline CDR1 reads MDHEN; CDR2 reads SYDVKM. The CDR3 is CATWLTQGTEAFF. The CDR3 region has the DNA TGTGCCACCTGGTTAACTCAGGGCACTGAAGCTTTCTTT.

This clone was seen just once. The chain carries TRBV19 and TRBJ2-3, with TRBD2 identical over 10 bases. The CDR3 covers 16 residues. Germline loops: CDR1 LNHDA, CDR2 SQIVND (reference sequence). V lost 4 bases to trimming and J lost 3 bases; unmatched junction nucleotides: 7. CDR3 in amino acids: CASSRELAGFTDTQYF. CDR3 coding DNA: TGTGCCAGTAGTAGGGAACTAGCGGGGTTTACAGATACGCAGTATTTT.

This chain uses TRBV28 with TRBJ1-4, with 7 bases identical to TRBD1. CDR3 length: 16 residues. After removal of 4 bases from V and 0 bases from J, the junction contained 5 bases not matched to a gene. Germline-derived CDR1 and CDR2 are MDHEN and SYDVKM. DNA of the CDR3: TGTGCCAGCAGTTCCCAGGGGGATACAACTAATGAAAAACTGTTTTTT. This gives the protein CASSSQGDTTNEKLFF. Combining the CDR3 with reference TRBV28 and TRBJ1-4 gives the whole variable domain DVKVTQSSRYLVKRTGEKVFLECVQDMDHENMFWYRQDPGLGLRLIYFSYDVKMKEKGDIPEGYSVSREKKERFSLILESASTNQTSMYLCASSSQGDTTNEKLFFGSGTQLSVL.

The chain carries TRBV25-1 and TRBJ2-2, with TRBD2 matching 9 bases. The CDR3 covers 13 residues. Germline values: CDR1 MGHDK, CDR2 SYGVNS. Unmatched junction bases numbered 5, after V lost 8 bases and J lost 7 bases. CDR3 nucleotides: TGTGCCAGCGCCGCGGGGGGGGACGGGGAGCTGTTTTTT. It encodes CASAAGGDGELFF. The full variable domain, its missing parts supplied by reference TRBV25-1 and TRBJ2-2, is EADIYQTPRYLVIGTGKKITLECSQTMGHDKMYWYQQDPGMELHLIHYSYGVNSTEKGDLSSESTVSRIRTEHFPLTLESARPSHTSQYLCASAAGGDGELFFGEGSRLTVL.

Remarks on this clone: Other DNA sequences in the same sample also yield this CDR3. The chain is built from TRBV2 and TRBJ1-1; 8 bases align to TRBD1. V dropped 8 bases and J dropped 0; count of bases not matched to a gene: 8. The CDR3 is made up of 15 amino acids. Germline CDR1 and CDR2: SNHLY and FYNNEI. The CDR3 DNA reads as TGTGCCAGCCGCCTAGGACAGGGTCTGAACACTGAAGCTTTCTTT. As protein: CASRLGQGLNTEAFF.

The chain's CDR3 is CASSRAGGNGYTF. CDR3 DNA sequence: TGTGCCAGCAGTCGGGCAGGGGGTAATGGCTACACCTTC. V and J are TRBV27 and TRBJ1-2; 7 nucleotides agree with TRBD1. The CDR3 has 13 residues. V shed 5 bases and J 6 bases; nucleotides not matched to a gene: 6. CDR1 and CDR2 (germline): MNHEY, SMNVEV (reference sequence).

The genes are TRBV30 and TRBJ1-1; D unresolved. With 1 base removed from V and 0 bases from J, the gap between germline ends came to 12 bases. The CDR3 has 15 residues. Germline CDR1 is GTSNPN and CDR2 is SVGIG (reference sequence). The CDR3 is CAWSARTGMNTEAFF. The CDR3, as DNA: TGTGCCTGGAGTGCCAGGACGGGGATGAACACTGAAGCTTTCTTT.

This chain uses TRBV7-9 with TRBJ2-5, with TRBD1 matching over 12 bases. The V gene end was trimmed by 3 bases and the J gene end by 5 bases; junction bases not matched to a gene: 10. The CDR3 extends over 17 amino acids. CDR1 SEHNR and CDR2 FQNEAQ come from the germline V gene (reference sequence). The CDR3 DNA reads TGTGCCAGCAGCTTCGCCGCCGGGACAGGGGGCACGGAGACCCAGTACTTC. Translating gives CASSFAAGTGGTETQYF.

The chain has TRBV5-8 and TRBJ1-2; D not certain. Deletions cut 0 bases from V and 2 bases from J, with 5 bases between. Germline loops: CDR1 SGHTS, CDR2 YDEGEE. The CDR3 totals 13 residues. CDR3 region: CASSLGANYGYTF. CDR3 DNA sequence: TGTGCCAGCAGCTTGGGGGCCAACTATGGCTACACCTTC. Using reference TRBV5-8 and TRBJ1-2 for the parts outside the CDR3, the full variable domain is EAGVTQSPTHLIKTRGQQATLRCSPISGHTSVYWYQQALGLGLQFLLWYDEGEERNRGNFPPRFSGRQFPNYSSELNVNALELEDSALYLCASSLGANYGYTFGSGTRLTVV.

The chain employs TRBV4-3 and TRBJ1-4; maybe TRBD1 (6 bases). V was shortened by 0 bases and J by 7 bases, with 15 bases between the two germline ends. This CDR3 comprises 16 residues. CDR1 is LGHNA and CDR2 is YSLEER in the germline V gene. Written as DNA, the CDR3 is TGCGCCAGCAGCCAAGATTGGAACAGGGTTAGTGAAAAACTGTTTTTT. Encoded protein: CASSQDWNRVSEKLFF.

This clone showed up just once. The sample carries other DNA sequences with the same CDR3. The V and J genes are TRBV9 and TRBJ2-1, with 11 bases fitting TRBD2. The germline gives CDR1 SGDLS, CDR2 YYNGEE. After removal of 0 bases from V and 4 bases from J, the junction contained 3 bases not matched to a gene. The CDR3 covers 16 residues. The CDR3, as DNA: TGTGCCAGCAGCGTAGATCTAGCGGGGGGTTACAATGAGCAGTTCTTC. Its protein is CASSVDLAGGYNEQFF.

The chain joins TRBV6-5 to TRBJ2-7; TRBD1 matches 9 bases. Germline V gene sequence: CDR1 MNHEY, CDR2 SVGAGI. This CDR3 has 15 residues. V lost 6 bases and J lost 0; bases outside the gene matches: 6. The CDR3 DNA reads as TGTGCCAGCAGAACCGGGACAGGGAGCTCCTACGAGCAGTACTTC. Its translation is CASRTGTGSSYEQYF.

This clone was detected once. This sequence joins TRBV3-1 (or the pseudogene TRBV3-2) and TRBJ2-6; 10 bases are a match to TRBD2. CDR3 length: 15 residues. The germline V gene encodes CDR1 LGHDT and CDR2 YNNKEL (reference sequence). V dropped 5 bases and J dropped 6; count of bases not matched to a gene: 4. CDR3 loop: CASSSGTSEANVLTF. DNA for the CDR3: TGTGCCAGCAGCTCCGGGACTAGCGAGGCCAACGTCCTGACTTTC.

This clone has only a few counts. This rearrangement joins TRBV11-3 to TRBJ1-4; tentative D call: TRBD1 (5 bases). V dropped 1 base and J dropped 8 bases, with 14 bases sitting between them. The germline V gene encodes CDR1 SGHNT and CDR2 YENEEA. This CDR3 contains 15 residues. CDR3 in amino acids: CASSLGAQDGEKLFF. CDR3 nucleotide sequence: TGTGCCAGCAGCTTAGGGGCACAGGACGGGGAAAAACTGTTTTTT.

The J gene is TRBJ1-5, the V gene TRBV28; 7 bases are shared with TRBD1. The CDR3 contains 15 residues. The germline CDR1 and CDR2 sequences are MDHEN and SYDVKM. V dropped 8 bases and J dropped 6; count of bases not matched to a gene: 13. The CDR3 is CASDPLEGAGQPQHF. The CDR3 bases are TGTGCCAGCGACCCCCTCGAGGGGGCAGGTCAGCCCCAGCATTTT.

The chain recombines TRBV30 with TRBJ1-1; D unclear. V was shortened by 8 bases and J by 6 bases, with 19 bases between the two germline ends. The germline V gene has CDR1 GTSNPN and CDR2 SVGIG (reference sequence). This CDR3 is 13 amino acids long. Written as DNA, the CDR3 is TGTGCCCGCCGCCGAGAGGGAACGGCTGAAGCTTTCTTT. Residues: CARRREGTAEAFF.

The CDR3 loop is CASSGGSGSETQYF. In DNA form, the CDR3 reads TGTGCCAGCTCCGGAGGTAGCGGGAGTGAGACCCAGTACTTC. The V and J genes are TRBV18 and TRBJ2-5, with 9 nucleotides matching TRBD2. Germline CDR1 and CDR2: KGHSH and LQKENI. This CDR3 is built from 14 residues. V lost 6 bases, J lost 5 bases, and 7 bases stayed unmatched.

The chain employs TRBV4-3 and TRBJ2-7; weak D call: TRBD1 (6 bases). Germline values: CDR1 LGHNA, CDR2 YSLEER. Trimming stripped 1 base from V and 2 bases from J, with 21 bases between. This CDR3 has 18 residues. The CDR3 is CASSQGYDAGATTYEQYF. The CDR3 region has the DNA TGCGCCAGCAGCCAAGGTTATGACGCAGGGGCAACCACCTACGAGCAGTACTTC.

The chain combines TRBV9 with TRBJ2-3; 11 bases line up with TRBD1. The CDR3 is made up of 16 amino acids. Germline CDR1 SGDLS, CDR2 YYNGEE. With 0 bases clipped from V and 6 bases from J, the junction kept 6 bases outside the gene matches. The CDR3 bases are TGTGCCAGCAGCGTAGAGGGGGACAGGGGGTTGGATACGCAGTATTTT. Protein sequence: CASSVEGDRGLDTQYF.

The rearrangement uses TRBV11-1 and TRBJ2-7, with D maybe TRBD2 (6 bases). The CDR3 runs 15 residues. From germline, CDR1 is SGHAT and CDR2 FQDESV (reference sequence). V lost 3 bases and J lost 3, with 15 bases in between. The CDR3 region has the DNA TGTGCCAGCAGCTTCGGGTGGAGGGCGGTCTACGAGCAGTACTTC. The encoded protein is CASSFGWRAVYEQYF. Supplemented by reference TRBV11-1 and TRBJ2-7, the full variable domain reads EAEVAQSPRYKITEKSQAVAFWCDPISGHATLYWYRQILGQGPELLVQFQDESVVDDSQLPKDRFSAERLKGVDSTLKIQPAELGDSAMYLCASSFGWRAVYEQYFGPGTRLTVT.

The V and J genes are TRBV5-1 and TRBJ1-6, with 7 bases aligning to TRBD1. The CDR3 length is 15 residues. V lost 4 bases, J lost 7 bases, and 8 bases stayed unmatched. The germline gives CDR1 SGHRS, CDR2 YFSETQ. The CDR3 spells CASSLPGQRNSPLHF. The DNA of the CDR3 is TGCGCCAGCAGCCTCCCGGGACAGCGGAATTCACCCCTCCACTTT.

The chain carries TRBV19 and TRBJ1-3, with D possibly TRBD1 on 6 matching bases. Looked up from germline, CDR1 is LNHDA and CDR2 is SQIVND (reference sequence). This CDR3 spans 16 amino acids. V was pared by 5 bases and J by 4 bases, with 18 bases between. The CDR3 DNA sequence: TGTGCCAGTAGTCGGGCGGGGGGCGCGGTAGGAAACACCATATATTTT. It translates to CASSRAGGAVGNTIYF.

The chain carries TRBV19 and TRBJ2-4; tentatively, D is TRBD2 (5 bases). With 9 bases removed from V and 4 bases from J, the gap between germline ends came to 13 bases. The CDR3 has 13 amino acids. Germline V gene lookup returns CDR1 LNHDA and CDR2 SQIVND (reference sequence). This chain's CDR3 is CASTGGAKNIQYF. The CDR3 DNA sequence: TGTGCCAGCACCGGAGGAGCTAAAAACATTCAGTACTTC.